These T cell receptor beta chains were read from a single sample in a study of T cell repertoires in cytomegalovirus infection. TCRdb fed the reads into MiXCR, producing one record per CDR3 protein. Here the sample spans around 280,000 distinct CDR3 sequences, roughly an eighth being singletons. Sequencing was done on a sample of PBMCs. The receptor source for this set is a human donor in good health (CMV status not recorded). Some clones in this sample may be carry-over from other donors' samples. CDR3s include the opening cysteine and the closing phenylalanine or tryptophan. Fields, in order: CDR3 protein, CDR3 DNA, D gene, J gene, clone size, V gene. A D gene is named only where the DNA matches it firmly. Some rows mark clone size as missing; the rest say once, few, many or name a class of expanded clone.

CDR3: CASSTGQAVIVTEAFF; DNA: TGTGCCAGCAGTACAGGACAGGCGGTTATAGTGACTGAAGCTTTCTTT; D: TRBD1; J: TRBJ1-1; size: many; V: TRBV6-2/TRBV6-3
CDR3: CSALAGAYEQYF; DNA: TGCAGTGCCCTAGCGGGAGCCTACGAGCAGTACTTC; D: TRBD2; J: TRBJ2-7; size: .; V: TRBV20-1
CDR3: CGTGGEVSEAFF; DNA: TGTGGTACAGGGGGTGAGGTCTCTGAAGCTTTCTTT; D: TRBD1; J: TRBJ1-1; size: many; V: TRBV28
CDR3: CASSSSGTTNEKLFF; DNA: TGTGCCAGTAGTAGCTCCGGGACAACTAATGAAAAACTGTTTTTT; D: .; J: TRBJ1-4; size: .; V: TRBV19
CDR3: CASSIRSTEAFF; DNA: TGTGCCAGCAGCATTAGGTCCACTGAAGCTTTCTTT; D: .; J: TRBJ1-1; size: many; V: TRBV7-8
CDR3: CGSRRDKGYTF; DNA: TGTGGCAGCAGACGGGACAAAGGCTACACCTTC; D: .; J: TRBJ1-2; size: .; V: TRBV2
CDR3: CSASVGGQETQYF; DNA: TGCAGCGCCTCCGTGGGGGGCCAAGAGACCCAGTACTTC; D: .; J: TRBJ2-5; size: few; V: TRBV29-1
CDR3: CASSQGITMNTEAFF; DNA: TGCGCCAGCAGCCAAGGTATCACGATGAACACTGAAGCTTTCTTT; D: .; J: TRBJ1-1; size: few; V: TRBV4-1
CDR3: CASSAVRMNTEAFF; DNA: TGTGCCAGCAGCGCCGTCCGAATGAACACTGAAGCTTTCTTT; D: .; J: TRBJ1-1; size: few; V: TRBV5-5
CDR3: CASSLVQGGATDTQYF; DNA: TGTGCCAGCAGCTTAGTCCAGGGGGGAGCCACAGATACGCAGTATTTT; D: .; J: TRBJ2-3; size: many; V: TRBV7-9
CDR3: CASSPPGSNTGELFF; DNA: TGCGCCAGCAGTCCACCCGGATCGAACACCGGGGAGCTGTTTTTT; D: .; J: TRBJ2-2; size: many; V: TRBV4-1
CDR3: CASTTASAALPYTQYF; DNA: TGTGCCAGCACCACAGCTTCAGCGGCCCTGCCTTATACGCAGTATTTT; D: .; J: TRBJ2-3; size: many; V: TRBV7-2
CDR3: CASEAEGRPTDTQYF; DNA: TGTGCCAGCGAGGCTGAGGGGCGCCCTACAGATACGCAGTATTTT; D: .; J: TRBJ2-3; size: once; V: TRBV6-2/TRBV6-3
CDR3: CASTGTAPINQPQHF; DNA: TGTGCCAGCACCGGGACAGCCCCTATTAATCAGCCCCAGCATTTT; D: TRBD1; J: TRBJ1-5; size: few; V: TRBV6-2/TRBV6-3